Following are 6 T cell receptor beta chains from one sample sequenced in a study of technical replicates of blood from a few donors. The table came from immunoSEQ multiplex PCR; TCRdb's copy has only in-frame clones and leaves some out. This table holds about 100,000 clones, 85% to 95% found once. The sequencing sample was made of T cells isolated from PBMCs. Source of these receptors: a human donor in good health.

V is TRBV20-1 and J is TRBJ1-2, with D possibly being TRBD1 (5 bases). With 6 bases removed from V and 7 bases from J, the gap between germline ends came to 12 bases. Germline loops: CDR1 DFQATT, CDR2 SNEGSKA (reference sequence). There are 11 residues in the CDR3. In DNA form, the CDR3 reads TGCAGTGCAATCGGCAGGGCTGGCTACACCTTC. It specifies CSAIGRAGYTF.

CDR3 sequence: CASRTGTGSYEQYF. In DNA form, the CDR3 reads TGTGCCAGTAGGACCGGGACAGGGTCCTACGAGCAGTACTTC. V is TRBV19 and J is TRBJ2-7; 9 nucleotides align to TRBD1. Germline V CDR1 and CDR2: LNHDA, SQIVND (reference sequence). V shed 6 bases, J shed 1 base, and the junction held 4 bases outside the gene matches. The CDR3 is 14 amino acids.

The chain couples TRBV30 to TRBJ2-1, with 8 nucleotides matching TRBD2. Germline V gives CDR1 GTSNPN, CDR2 SVGIG (reference sequence). The CDR3 has 13 amino acids. Germline trimming cut 5 bases from V and 3 bases from J; bases unmatched to any gene: 3. The CDR3 here is CAWSGTSYNEQFF. CDR3 nucleotides: TGTGCCTGGTCCGGGACTAGCTACAATGAGCAGTTCTTC. The variable domain in full, with the rest retrieved from reference TRBV30 and TRBJ2-1, is SQTIHQWPATLVQPVGSPLSLECTVEGTSNPNLYWYRQAAGRGLQLLFYSVGIGQISSEVPQNLSASRPQDRQFILSSKKLLLSDSGFYLCAWSGTSYNEQFFGPGTRLTVL.

The gene calls are TRBV6-6 and TRBJ1-1; no reliable D call. V was clipped by 0 bases and J by 7 bases, with 18 bases between them. Germline assignment: CDR1 MNHNY and CDR2 SVGAGI (reference sequence). The CDR3 loop spans 16 amino acids. CDR3 residues: CASSYSPKGPGSEAFF. CDR3 nucleotide sequence: TGTGCCAGCAGTTACTCTCCCAAGGGCCCCGGGAGTGAAGCTTTCTTT.

This clone was detected only once. The genes are TRBV27 and TRBJ2-7, with a weak D call TRBD1 (6 bases). The CDR3 totals 13 residues. V lost 5 bases and J lost 4, with 12 bases in between. Looked up from germline, CDR1 is MNHEY and CDR2 is SMNVEV (reference sequence). The CDR3 DNA sequence: TGTGCCAGCAGTCGTAACAGGGTATACGAGCAGTACTTC. Translation: CASSRNRVYEQYF.

The chain recombines TRBV29-1 with TRBJ2-3; TRBD1 aligns across 12 bases. Per the germline V gene, CDR1 is SQVTM and CDR2 is ANQGSEA. The CDR3 sequence is 15 residues long. V dropped 3 bases and J dropped 7; count of bases not matched to a gene: 8. The CDR3 bases are TGCAGCGTTGACCACCAGGGACAGGGGGCATATACGCAGTATTTT. Translated: CSVDHQGQGAYTQYF.